Listed below are T cell receptor beta chains from one sample, sequenced in a study of beta chain features in type 1 diabetes. Sequenced by immunoSEQ multiplex PCR; TCRdb stores in-frame clones only, minus some. The sample includes 900,000 or so clones, roughly a sixth of them seen just once. Sequencing was carried out using naive CD4+ T cells from blood. All receptors come from a woman between 18 and 29 years old in good health. CDR3s include the opening cysteine and the closing phenylalanine or tryptophan. The order of the fields is D gene, J gene, clone size, V gene, CDR3 DNA, CDR3 protein. D genes are given only for firm matches. Size is stated for part of the rows, as once, few or many counts, or as a class when the clone is expanded.

d_call: -; j_call: TRBJ1-1; clone_size: -; v_call: TRBV5-1; cdr3_nt: TGCGCCAGCAGCTTGTTAGGGGAAGCTTTCTTT; cdr3_aa: CASSLLGEAFF
d_call: -; j_call: TRBJ1-6; clone_size: -; v_call: TRBV6-6; cdr3_nt: TGTGCCAGCAGTACAGGCGTCCGGCCCCTCCACTTT; cdr3_aa: CASSTGVRPLHF
d_call: TRBD2; j_call: TRBJ2-5; clone_size: few; v_call: TRBV29-1; cdr3_nt: TGCAGCGCCCACAAACAACTAGCGGGAGAGACCCAGTACTTC; cdr3_aa: CSAHKQLAGETQYF
d_call: -; j_call: TRBJ2-3; clone_size: few; v_call: TRBV29-1; cdr3_nt: TGCAGCGCCAGTGGCGGGGCCACAGATACGCAGTATTTT; cdr3_aa: CSASGGATDTQYF
d_call: -; j_call: TRBJ2-1; clone_size: -; v_call: TRBV29-1; cdr3_nt: TGCAGCGTTTCGAGGAGCGTCTCCTACAATGAGCAGTTCTTC; cdr3_aa: CSVSRSVSYNEQFF
d_call: -; j_call: TRBJ2-3; clone_size: few; v_call: TRBV7-2; cdr3_nt: TGTGCCAGCAGCCCAGTGGGAGGGGGGACGTTCACAGATACGCAGTATTTT; cdr3_aa: CASSPVGGGTFTDTQYF
d_call: TRBD1; j_call: TRBJ1-4; clone_size: few; v_call: TRBV5-1; cdr3_nt: TGCGCCAGCAGCTTGAGCCGCCAGGGGGTCCTTAATGAAAAACTGTTTTTT; cdr3_aa: CASSLSRQGVLNEKLFF
d_call: -; j_call: TRBJ2-6; clone_size: few; v_call: TRBV7-9; cdr3_nt: TGTGCCAGAGGAGGGGTCTCTGGGGCCAACGTCCTGACTTTC; cdr3_aa: CARGGVSGANVLTF
d_call: TRBD2; j_call: TRBJ2-5; clone_size: -; v_call: TRBV7-2; cdr3_nt: TGTGCCACAGAGGGGCTAGCGGGATGGGCGGAGACCCAGTACTTC; cdr3_aa: CATEGLAGWAETQYF
d_call: TRBD1; j_call: TRBJ2-5; clone_size: -; v_call: TRBV7-9; cdr3_nt: TGTGCCAGCAGCCCAGGACAGGGTCAAGAGACCCAGTACTTC; cdr3_aa: CASSPGQGQETQYF
d_call: -; j_call: TRBJ2-3; clone_size: -; v_call: TRBV7-9; cdr3_nt: TGTGCCAGCAGCCAGGGGGGGTTGCCAGATACGCAGTATTTT; cdr3_aa: CASSQGGLPDTQYF
d_call: -; j_call: TRBJ2-3; clone_size: -; v_call: TRBV6-5; cdr3_nt: TGTGCCAGCAGTTACGGGCAGGGCCCCACAGATACGCAGTATTTT; cdr3_aa: CASSYGQGPTDTQYF
d_call: TRBD2; j_call: TRBJ2-1; clone_size: -; v_call: TRBV18; cdr3_nt: TGTGCCAGCTCACCAGAGACTAGCGGGAGTGTTTACAATGAGCAGTTCTTC; cdr3_aa: CASSPETSGSVYNEQFF
d_call: TRBD1; j_call: TRBJ1-2; clone_size: -; v_call: TRBV4-2; cdr3_nt: TGTGCCAGCAGCCAAGTCATCGCCCCGGGACAGGGGCTTGGCTACACCTTC; cdr3_aa: CASSQVIAPGQGLGYTF
d_call: -; j_call: TRBJ2-1; clone_size: few; v_call: TRBV14; cdr3_nt: TGTGCCAGCAGCCAAGTCGACCGGCCCCACCAGTTCTTC; cdr3_aa: CASSQVDRPHQFF